This is a list of T cell receptor beta chains from one sample in a study of shared clonotypes between healthy human individuals. Assay used: immunoSEQ multiplex PCR; TCRdb lists only in-frame clones, some missing. This sample has fewer than 700,000 clones, with roughly 79% found just once. Sequencing was carried out using PBMCs. Receptors originate from a woman aged 40 to 50 in good health. Some clones in this sample may be carry-over from other donors' samples. Both conserved end residues are part of each CDR3. Each record gives: V gene, clone size, J gene, D gene, CDR3 DNA, CDR3 protein. The D gene is left open where the match is weak. Not every row has a clone size; where given, it reads once, few, many or a size class.

v_call: TRBV7-2
clone_size: -
j_call: TRBJ2-5
d_call: -
cdr3_nt: TGTGCCAGCAGCTTTGGAGAAGTCCAAGAGACCCAGTACTTC
cdr3_aa: CASSFGEVQETQYF

v_call: TRBV11-3
clone_size: -
j_call: TRBJ1-1
d_call: -
cdr3_nt: TGTGCCAGCAGCTTACGAGGGATGAACACTGAAGCTTTCTTT
cdr3_aa: CASSLRGMNTEAFF

v_call: TRBV20-1
clone_size: -
j_call: TRBJ2-1
d_call: -
cdr3_nt: TGCAGTGCTAGAGATTACAATGAGCAGTTCTTC
cdr3_aa: CSARDYNEQFF

v_call: TRBV28
clone_size: few
j_call: TRBJ1-3
d_call: -
cdr3_nt: TGTGCCAGCAGTCGAGGGGGTGCCTCTGGAAACACCATATATTTT
cdr3_aa: CASSRGGASGNTIYF

v_call: TRBV29-1
clone_size: once
j_call: TRBJ1-1
d_call: -
cdr3_nt: TGCAGCGTCGCGCTGGGGGAGACGACTGAAGCTTTCTTT
cdr3_aa: CSVALGETTEAFF

v_call: TRBV7-9
clone_size: few
j_call: TRBJ1-1
d_call: TRBD1
cdr3_nt: TGTGCCAGCAGCTTAAGGACAGGGGGCCCGAACACTGAAGCTTTCTTT
cdr3_aa: CASSLRTGGPNTEAFF

v_call: TRBV6-1
clone_size: few
j_call: TRBJ2-7
d_call: TRBD2
cdr3_nt: TGTGCCAGCAGTCGGACTAGCGGGGCCTACGAGCAGTACTTC
cdr3_aa: CASSRTSGAYEQYF

v_call: TRBV9
clone_size: -
j_call: TRBJ2-1
d_call: -
cdr3_nt: TGTGCCAGCAGCGTAGGAGGATATGGGATCTCCTACAATGAGCAGTTCTTC
cdr3_aa: CASSVGGYGISYNEQFF

v_call: TRBV10-2
clone_size: -
j_call: TRBJ1-6
d_call: -
cdr3_nt: TGCGCCAGCAGTGAGTCGCGGGGTTTCTCACCCCTCCACTTT
cdr3_aa: CASSESRGFSPLHF

v_call: TRBV7-8
clone_size: -
j_call: TRBJ2-7
d_call: TRBD1
cdr3_nt: TGTGCCAGCAGCTTAGAACAGGGGTCGTACGAGCAGTACTTC
cdr3_aa: CASSLEQGSYEQYF

v_call: TRBV18
clone_size: -
j_call: TRBJ2-3
d_call: -
cdr3_nt: TGTGCCAGCTCACCACCAACGGGTCGGGGCACAGATACGCAGTATTTT
cdr3_aa: CASSPPTGRGTDTQYF

v_call: TRBV19
clone_size: once
j_call: TRBJ2-5
d_call: -
cdr3_nt: TGTGCCAGTAGGGACTTTCCCCAAGAGACCCAGTACTTC
cdr3_aa: CASRDFPQETQYF

v_call: TRBV5-4
clone_size: -
j_call: TRBJ2-3
d_call: -
cdr3_nt: TGTGCCAGCAGCTTGGCGGGTGGGATTGGCACAGATACGCAGTATTTT
cdr3_aa: CASSLAGGIGTDTQYF

v_call: TRBV6-1
clone_size: -
j_call: TRBJ1-5
d_call: -
cdr3_nt: TGTGCCAGCAGTGAAAGTTTTCAGGCAGGTAATCAGCCCCAGCATTTT
cdr3_aa: CASSESFQAGNQPQHF

v_call: TRBV2
clone_size: -
j_call: TRBJ2-5
d_call: -
cdr3_nt: TGTGCCAGCAGTGAAGTCGCGCGCGGACCGGGATATCGGCCGGGGGCCCAGTACTTC
cdr3_aa: CASSEVARGPGYRPGAQYF

v_call: TRBV28
clone_size: -
j_call: TRBJ2-4
d_call: -
cdr3_nt: TGTGCCAGCAGTTCCCCTCGGCCGCGAGGTGCCAAAAACATTCAGTACTTC
cdr3_aa: CASSSPRPRGAKNIQYF

v_call: TRBV19
clone_size: -
j_call: TRBJ2-7
d_call: -
cdr3_nt: TGTGCCAGTAGTATGATCGGAGGCGAGCAGTACTTC
cdr3_aa: CASSMIGGEQYF

v_call: TRBV25-1
clone_size: -
j_call: TRBJ2-7
d_call: TRBD2
cdr3_nt: TGTGCCAGCACCTCCAGCGGGGGGAAGTTAAGTACGGGGCAGTACTTC
cdr3_aa: CASTSSGGKLSTGQYF

v_call: TRBV2
clone_size: -
j_call: TRBJ2-7
d_call: TRBD2
cdr3_nt: TGTGCCAGCAACCGACTAGCGGGACTAGGCTACGAGCAGTACTTC
cdr3_aa: CASNRLAGLGYEQYF

v_call: TRBV18
clone_size: -
j_call: TRBJ2-7
d_call: TRBD1
cdr3_nt: TGTGCCAGCTCACCCGGGACAGGGTTGCCTTACGAGCAGTACTTC
cdr3_aa: CASSPGTGLPYEQYF

v_call: TRBV11-2
clone_size: -
j_call: TRBJ1-4
d_call: TRBD1
cdr3_nt: TGTGCCAGCAGCGTTACCGGGACAGGGGGGGAAAAACTGTTTTTT
cdr3_aa: CASSVTGTGGEKLFF

v_call: TRBV27
clone_size: -
j_call: TRBJ1-2
d_call: -
cdr3_nt: TGTGCCAGCCGGAAGACGGGGTTTGACTATGGCTACACCTTC
cdr3_aa: CASRKTGFDYGYTF

v_call: TRBV18
clone_size: -
j_call: TRBJ2-5
d_call: -
cdr3_nt: TGTGCCAGCTCACCATTCGGACAAGAGACCCAGTACTTC
cdr3_aa: CASSPFGQETQYF

v_call: TRBV27
clone_size: -
j_call: TRBJ2-3
d_call: -
cdr3_nt: TGTGCCAGCCGTATCCACGGGCGGTTAGCTAGCACAGATACGCAGTATTTT
cdr3_aa: CASRIHGRLASTDTQYF

v_call: TRBV19
clone_size: -
j_call: TRBJ1-2
d_call: -
cdr3_nt: TGTGCCAGTAGCGCAAGATGGACAGACGAAAGCGCTAACTATGGCTACACCTTC
cdr3_aa: CASSARWTDESANYGYTF

v_call: TRBV14
clone_size: once
j_call: TRBJ1-3
d_call: -
cdr3_nt: TGTGCCAGCAGCCAAAACCCGCCGCCGACCATATATTTT
cdr3_aa: CASSQNPPPTIYF

v_call: TRBV27
clone_size: -
j_call: TRBJ1-1
d_call: -
cdr3_nt: TGTGCCAGCAGCCCACATTTGATGGTGGGGGGCACTGAAGCTTTCTTT
cdr3_aa: CASSPHLMVGGTEAFF

v_call: TRBV28
clone_size: -
j_call: TRBJ1-2
d_call: -
cdr3_nt: TGTGCCAGCAGCCCTACAGGGTTTTATGGCTACACCTTC
cdr3_aa: CASSPTGFYGYTF

v_call: TRBV11-3
clone_size: once
j_call: TRBJ1-2
d_call: -
cdr3_nt: TGTGCCAGCAGCCCGAGGAGGACGGGTGGCTACACCTTC
cdr3_aa: CASSPRRTGGYTF

v_call: TRBV5-1
clone_size: -
j_call: TRBJ2-3
d_call: TRBD2
cdr3_nt: TGCGCCAGCAGAAAGCGGGAGGGCGGTACGCAGTATTTT
cdr3_aa: CASRKREGGTQYF

v_call: TRBV7-9
clone_size: -
j_call: TRBJ1-1
d_call: -
cdr3_nt: TGTGCCAGCCCACCTCTACGACGGAGACCTGAAGCTTTCTTT
cdr3_aa: CASPPLRRRPEAFF

v_call: TRBV11-2
clone_size: few
j_call: TRBJ2-7
d_call: -
cdr3_nt: TGTGCCAGCAGCGCACCAACAGGGCCCTCCTACGAGCAGTACTTC
cdr3_aa: CASSAPTGPSYEQYF

v_call: TRBV5-1
clone_size: -
j_call: TRBJ2-1
d_call: TRBD2
cdr3_nt: TGCGCCAGCAGCGCGGGACTAGCGGGATACAATGAGCAGTTCTTC
cdr3_aa: CASSAGLAGYNEQFF

v_call: TRBV7-9
clone_size: -
j_call: TRBJ2-7
d_call: -
cdr3_nt: TGTGCCAGCAGCTGGGGGTCCGGGACACATACTTACGAGCAGTACTTC
cdr3_aa: CASSWGSGTHTYEQYF

v_call: TRBV18
clone_size: few
j_call: TRBJ2-5
d_call: -
cdr3_nt: TGTGCCAGCTCACCACAAAAGCAAGAGACCCAGTACTTC
cdr3_aa: CASSPQKQETQYF

v_call: TRBV19
clone_size: once
j_call: TRBJ2-1
d_call: TRBD2
cdr3_nt: TGTGCCAGTAGGCATACCCAGAGCGGGAGAAGCAATGAGCAGTTCTTC
cdr3_aa: CASRHTQSGRSNEQFF

v_call: TRBV5-5
clone_size: -
j_call: TRBJ1-4
d_call: TRBD1
cdr3_nt: TGTGCCAGCAGCCGGACTCGAGGGGACAGCGGCGAAAAACTGTTTTTT
cdr3_aa: CASSRTRGDSGEKLFF

v_call: TRBV18
clone_size: few
j_call: TRBJ2-2
d_call: -
cdr3_nt: TGTGCCAGCTCACCACCGAGTACAGGGCAGACCGGGGAGCTGTTTTTT
cdr3_aa: CASSPPSTGQTGELFF

v_call: TRBV10-3
clone_size: -
j_call: TRBJ1-5
d_call: -
cdr3_nt: TGTGCCATCAGTGAAGGTAAAGGTGGCAATCAGCCCCAGCATTTT
cdr3_aa: CAISEGKGGNQPQHF

v_call: TRBV6-5
clone_size: -
j_call: TRBJ2-7
d_call: TRBD2
cdr3_nt: TGTGCCAGCAGTTACACTAGCGGAAGTGGGGCCTACGAGCAGTACTTC
cdr3_aa: CASSYTSGSGAYEQYF

v_call: TRBV6-4
clone_size: -
j_call: TRBJ1-4
d_call: TRBD1
cdr3_nt: TGTGCCAGCAGTGGTAAACCGGGACAGGGAAACCGAGTCAAGGGAAAACTGTTTTTT
cdr3_aa: CASSGKPGQGNRVKGKLFF

v_call: TRBV19
clone_size: once
j_call: TRBJ1-3
d_call: -
cdr3_nt: TGTGCCAGTAGGGTTACAGGTGACTCTGGAAACACCATATATTTT
cdr3_aa: CASRVTGDSGNTIYF

v_call: TRBV29-1
clone_size: few
j_call: TRBJ1-1
d_call: -
cdr3_nt: TGCAGCGTTGAACGCGGGGGAGACACTGAAGCTTTCTTT
cdr3_aa: CSVERGGDTEAFF

v_call: TRBV30
clone_size: -
j_call: TRBJ2-3
d_call: -
cdr3_nt: TGTGCCTGGAGTATGTCTAGCGCAACAAGAATTGATACGCAGTATTTT
cdr3_aa: CAWSMSSATRIDTQYF

v_call: TRBV2
clone_size: -
j_call: TRBJ1-1
d_call: -
cdr3_nt: TGTGCCAGCAGTGCCTCCCACAACACTGAAGCTTTCTTT
cdr3_aa: CASSASHNTEAFF